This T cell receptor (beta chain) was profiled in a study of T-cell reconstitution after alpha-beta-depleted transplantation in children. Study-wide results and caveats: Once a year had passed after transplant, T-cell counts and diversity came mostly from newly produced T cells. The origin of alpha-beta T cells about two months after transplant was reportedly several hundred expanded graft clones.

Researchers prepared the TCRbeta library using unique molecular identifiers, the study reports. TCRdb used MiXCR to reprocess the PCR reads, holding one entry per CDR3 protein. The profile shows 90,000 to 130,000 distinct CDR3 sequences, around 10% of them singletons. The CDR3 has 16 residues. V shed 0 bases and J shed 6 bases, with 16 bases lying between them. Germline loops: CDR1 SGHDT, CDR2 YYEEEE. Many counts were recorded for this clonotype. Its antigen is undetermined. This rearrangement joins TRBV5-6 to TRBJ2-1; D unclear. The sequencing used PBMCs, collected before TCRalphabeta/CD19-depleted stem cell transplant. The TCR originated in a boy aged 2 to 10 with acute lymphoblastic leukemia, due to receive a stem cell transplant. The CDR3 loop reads CASSLDCRFAGNEQFF. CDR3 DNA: TGTGCCAGCAGCTTGGACTGTCGCTTCGCCGGCAATGAGCAGTTCTTC. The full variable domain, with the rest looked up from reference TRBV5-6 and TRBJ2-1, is DAGVTQSPTHLIKTRGQQVTLRCSPKSGHDTVSWYQQALGQGPQFIFQYYEEEERQRGNFPDRFSGHQFPNYSSELNVNALLLGDSALYLCASSLDCRFAGNEQFFGPGTRLTVL.